A single sample is the source of the 24 T cell receptor beta chains below, sequenced in a study of identical twins. TCRdb reanalysed the 5' RACE reads using MiXCR and keeps one entry per CDR3 protein. Of about 240,000 distinct CDR3 sequences detected, about 10% appear once; the ten largest clones hold about 9%. The source material was memory T cells sorted from blood. The receptors derive from a man aged 45-65 years in good health.

The CDR3 nucleotides read TGTGCCACCAGTGATCACCGGACAGGAAGCAATCAGCCCCAGCATTTT. This gives the protein CATSDHRTGSNQPQHF. The J gene is TRBJ1-5, the V gene TRBV24-1; 7 positions match TRBD1. The trim removed 3 bases at V and 1 base at J, leaving 5 bases unmatched. The CDR3 extends over 16 amino acids. The germline V gene has CDR1 KGHDR and CDR2 SFDVKD.

This clonotype was seen ten or more times. The chain employs TRBV7-2 and TRBJ2-6, with D unresolved. The V and J ends lost 3 bases and 0 bases respectively, with 6 bases between them. The CDR3 length is 15 residues. CDR1 is SGHTA and CDR2 is FQGNSA in the germline V gene. Here the CDR3 reads CASSFRSSGANVLTF. CDR3 in DNA: TGTGCCAGCAGCTTTAGGAGCTCTGGGGCCAACGTCCTGACTTTC.

This clonotype was seen more than once but under ten times. The V gene is TRBV28, the J gene TRBJ2-7; D possibly matches TRBD1 or TRBD2 (5 bases each). Germline V lookup: CDR1 MDHEN, CDR2 SYDVKM. This CDR3 has 16 amino acids. Trimming pared 2 bases from V and 1 base from J, leaving 15 bases between. This CDR3 reads CASSLGGGGMSYEQYF. The DNA of the CDR3 is TGTGCCAGCAGTTTAGGGGGTGGCGGAATGTCCTACGAGCAGTACTTC. Supplemented by reference TRBV28 and TRBJ2-7, the full variable domain reads DVKVTQSSRYLVKRTGEKVFLECVQDMDHENMFWYRQDPGLGLRLIYFSYDVKMKEKGDIPEGYSVSREKKERFSLILESASTNQTSMYLCASSLGGGGMSYEQYFGPGTRLTVT.

This clonotype was found many times. The chain links TRBV11-2 to TRBJ2-7, with 7 bases that match TRBD1. Losses at the gene ends were 5 bases for V and 2 bases for J; bases not matched to a gene: 3. The CDR3 has 13 residues. Germline CDR1 and CDR2: SGHAT and FQNNGV. The CDR3 coding sequence is TGTGCCAGCAGCGTAGGGACAGCCTACGAGCAGTACTTC. It yields the protein CASSVGTAYEQYF.

The chain employs TRBV6-5 and TRBJ2-1, with TRBD1 identical over 8 bases. This CDR3 comprises 14 residues. Germline V gives CDR1 MNHEY, CDR2 SVGAGI. Trimming at V came to 2 bases and at J to 9 bases, leaving 6 bases not matched to a gene. CDR3 residues: CASSYHDRGSEQFF. The CDR3 coding sequence is TGTGCCAGCAGTTACCATGACAGGGGCAGTGAGCAGTTCTTC.

This clonotype was detected many times. This chain uses TRBV3-1 with TRBJ1-2, with D unresolved. V was trimmed by 3 bases and J by 2 bases, leaving 7 bases between them. Germline assignment: CDR1 LGHDT and CDR2 YNNKEL (reference sequence). CDR3 length: 13 residues. The CDR3 sequence: CASSQARNYGYTF. The CDR3 bases are TGTGCCAGCAGCCAGGCCAGAAACTATGGCTACACCTTC.

This clonotype was observed many times. The rearrangement uses TRBV7-3 and TRBJ1-1, with D unclear. The CDR3 spans 13 residues. V lost 6 bases, J lost 0 bases, and 8 bases lay in between. Germline CDR1 SGHTA, CDR2 FQGTGA. DNA of the CDR3: TGTGCCAGCAGGCTTATGATGAACACTGAAGCTTTCTTT. This sequence encodes CASRLMMNTEAFF.

This clonotype has a count of ten or more. The V and J genes are TRBV5-6 and TRBJ1-2; 8 nucleotides line up with TRBD1. Germline V lookup: CDR1 SGHDT, CDR2 YYEEEE. After removal of 4 bases from V and 5 bases from J, the junction contained 7 bases not matched to a gene. This CDR3 has 14 amino acids. CDR3: CASSRGQGLYGYTF. CDR3 DNA: TGTGCCAGCAGCCGCGGACAGGGCTTATATGGCTACACCTTC. The whole variable domain, filled in from reference TRBV5-6 and TRBJ1-2, reads DAGVTQSPTHLIKTRGQQVTLRCSPKSGHDTVSWYQQALGQGPQFIFQYYEEEERQRGNFPDRFSGHQFPNYSSELNVNALLLGDSALYLCASSRGQGLYGYTFGSGTRLTVV.

The chain employs TRBV20-1 and TRBJ2-4, with 10 positions matching TRBD2. This CDR3 comprises 16 residues. V was pared by 5 bases and J by 0 bases, with 7 bases of the junction left unmatched. Looked up from germline, CDR1 is DFQATT and CDR2 is SNEGSKA (reference sequence). The CDR3 region has the DNA TGCAGTGCTTTACTCCTAGCGGGAGCAGCCAAAAACATTCAGTACTTC. It encodes CSALLLAGAAKNIQYF.

This clonotype was detected a few times. The chain carries TRBV20-1 and TRBJ2-7; 10 positions match TRBD1. J was trimmed by 4 bases and V by 5 bases; bases with no gene match: 8. Looked up from germline, CDR1 is DFQATT and CDR2 is SNEGSKA (reference sequence). The CDR3 totals 14 residues. DNA for the CDR3: TGCAGTGCTGGAACCGGGACAGGGGAGTACGAGCAGTACTTC. Protein: CSAGTGTGEYEQYF.

This clonotype has at least ten counts. The chain employs TRBV5-1 and TRBJ2-4, with 7 bases fitting TRBD1. This CDR3 region has 13 residues. Looked up from germline, CDR1 is SGHRS and CDR2 is YFSETQ. Unmatched junction bases numbered 2, after V lost 3 bases and J lost 5 bases. The CDR3 spells CASSSGTENIQYF. Written as DNA, the CDR3 is TGCGCCAGCAGCTCCGGGACAGAAAACATTCAGTACTTC.

V is TRBV4-3 and J is TRBJ2-5; 9 bases agree with TRBD2. CDR1 LGHNA and CDR2 YSLEER come from the germline V gene. After removal of 2 bases from V and 2 bases from J, the junction contained 6 bases not matched to a gene. The CDR3 extends over 16 amino acids. The CDR3, as DNA: TGCGCCAGCAGCCAACAGGGACTAGCTAAACAAGAGACCCAGTACTTC. Its protein product is CASSQQGLAKQETQYF.

This clonotype occurred many times. One junction end disagrees with the germline gene, perhaps due to a read error. The rearrangement uses TRBV5-6 and TRBJ2-5; either TRBD1 or TRBD2 may fit D (5 bases each). This CDR3 is 13 amino acids long. Germline loops: CDR1 SGHDT, CDR2 YYEEEE. CDR3 protein: CASSLAGRETQYF. The DNA for the CDR3 is TGCGCCAGCAGCTTGGCAGGGAGAGAGACCCAGTACTTC.

The genes are TRBV12-3 or TRBV12-4 and TRBJ2-1, with 7 bases matching TRBD1. The CDR3 runs 14 residues. V dropped 6 bases and J dropped 3; count of bases not matched to a gene: 5. CDR3 protein: CASRRGQSYNEQFF. In nucleotides, the CDR3 is TGTGCCAGCAGAAGGGGGCAGAGCTACAATGAGCAGTTCTTC.

This clonotype was counted many times. V usage is TRBV7-2 and J usage is TRBJ2-3, with D maybe TRBD1 (5 bases). The germline V gene encodes CDR1 SGHTA and CDR2 FQGNSA. Trimming pared 5 bases from V and 1 base from J, leaving 7 bases between. The CDR3 loop spans 13 amino acids. The CDR3 nucleotides are TGTGCCAGCAGCATGGGGCGCACAGATACGCAGTATTTT. This encodes CASSMGRTDTQYF.

This clonotype was counted at least ten times. The chain uses TRBV4-1 and TRBJ2-1; D uncertain. Germline V gene data show CDR1 as MGHRA and CDR2 as YSYEKL. The germline V and J ends were trimmed by 4 bases and 0 bases, with 16 bases remaining between them. CDR3 size: 17 residues. DNA of the CDR3: TGCGCCAGCAGCCGAGGATCCGGGTCCAGCTCCTACAATGAGCAGTTCTTC. Translating gives CASSRGSGSSSYNEQFF.

The chain uses TRBV30 and TRBJ1-1; the D is unclear. The CDR3 spans 14 residues. Germline values: CDR1 GTSNPN, CDR2 SVGIG (reference sequence). The V and J ends lost 0 bases and 2 bases respectively, with 10 bases between them. The CDR3 DNA sequence: TGTGCCTGGAGTGTGGGTCGGGCTAACACTGAAGCTTTCTTT. Translating gives CAWSVGRANTEAFF.

J is TRBJ1-4 and V is TRBV3-1; possible D gene TRBD1, 5 bases. Per germline, CDR1 LGHDT and CDR2 YNNKEL (reference sequence). V was pared by 4 bases and J by 6 bases, with 15 bases between. CDR3 length equals 15 residues. CDR3 region: CASSRGPEHDEKLFF. CDR3 coding DNA: TGTGCCAGCAGCCGGGGACCGGAACATGATGAAAAACTGTTTTTT.

This chain joins TRBV7-9 and TRBJ1-1; 8 bases fit TRBD1. Germline trimming cut 8 bases from V and 4 bases from J; bases unmatched to any gene: 6. The length of the CDR3 is 13 residues. The germline gives CDR1 SEHNR, CDR2 FQNEAQ (reference sequence). CDR3 coding DNA: TGTGCCAGCTGTCCAGGGGGCCGCACTGAAGCTTTCTTT. It yields the protein CASCPGGRTEAFF.

The sample holds many counts of this clonotype. This sequence joins TRBV20-1 and TRBJ2-1; unclear D gene. Per germline, CDR1 DFQATT and CDR2 SNEGSKA (reference sequence). This CDR3 has 11 residues. V lost 3 bases and J lost 5, with 5 bases in between. The CDR3 spells CSARIDNEQFF. CDR3 nucleotide sequence: TGCAGTGCTAGGATTGACAATGAGCAGTTCTTC.

On this clonotype itself: A much larger clone is a single base away; this may be a read error. This sequence joins TRBV5-1 and TRBJ2-5; TRBD1 is a possible D gene (6 bases). V lost 2 bases and J lost 6, with 14 bases in between. The CDR3 totals 14 residues. Germline CDR1 is SGHRS and CDR2 is YFSETQ. CDR3 DNA sequence: TGCGCCAGCAGCTTAACCGGGACAAAAAAGACCCAGTACTTC. This codes for CASSLTGTKKTQYF.

This clonotype was counted at least ten times. The rearrangement links TRBV3-1 to TRBJ1-6, with D unresolved. CDR1 is LGHDT, CDR2 YNNKEL, per germline (reference sequence). CDR3 size: 12 residues. With 1 base removed from V and 11 bases from J, the gap between germline ends came to 6 bases. For the CDR3, the DNA is TGTGCCAGCAGCCAAGGCTTCGCACCCCTCCACTTT. Protein: CASSQGFAPLHF.

This clonotype was seen many times. The chain is built from TRBV11-2 and TRBJ2-5; D is undetermined. The CDR3 has 12 residues. From germline, CDR1 is SGHAT and CDR2 FQNNGV. Trimming stripped 5 bases from V and 2 bases from J, with 6 bases between. CDR3 bases: TGTGCCAGCAGCGCACAGCAAGAGACCCAGTACTTC. This encodes CASSAQQETQYF.

A few counts support this clonotype. This chain uses TRBV7-6 with TRBJ2-5; D is unclear. From germline, CDR1 is SGHVS and CDR2 FNYEAQ. The V gene lost 5 bases and the J gene lost 5 bases, with 12 bases spanning the gap. The CDR3 is 13 amino acids. CDR3 sequence: CASSPLDRETQYF. The CDR3 nucleotides are TGTGCCAGCAGCCCACTTGACCGGGAGACCCAGTACTTC.